The clone carrying this TCR beta chain was seen once. The sample is drawn from a study of OX40 agonist ivuxolimab in advanced cancers. CDR3 length equals 15 residues. Looked up from germline, CDR1 is LGHNT and CDR2 is FRNRAP. V was clipped by 4 bases and J by 5 bases, with 17 bases between them. Clones were read by immunoSEQ multiplex PCR, and TCRdb kept only the in-frame ones, dropping some. The sample contains fewer than 30,000 clones, 75% to 85% of which appear only once. Source: CD4+ or CD8+ T cells sorted from blood, taken in a trial of the OX40 agonist ivuxolimab. V and J are TRBV12-5 and TRBJ2-5; D could derive from TRBD1 or TRBD2 (5 bases each). The TCR comes from an adult with an advanced solid tumor such as melanoma, head and neck, liver or kidney cancer. Here the CDR3 reads CASGSTGTYGETQYF. CDR3 DNA: TGTGCTAGTGGTTCCACCGGGACGTATGGGGAGACCCAGTACTTC.